A single TCR beta chain is shown here with its context. The data were taken from a study of regulatory T cells in long-lasting Graves disease. Indicated time point: persistent/refractory GD, antithyroid drugs over 5 years with positive TRAb. There was RNA extracted from PBMCs, and the TCR library was made from it. Construction of the TCR beta libraries employed iRepertoire HTBI primers in conjunction with Arm-PCR of CDR3 regions. From the multiplex PCR reads, TCRdb called clonotypes with MiXCR, one entry per CDR3 protein. The table has roughly 500,000 distinct CDR3 sequences, about 20% seen once. After removal of 6 bases from V and 8 bases from J, the junction contained 11 bases not matched to a gene. Germline values: CDR1 LNHDA, CDR2 SQIVND (reference sequence). The CDR3 is 14 residues long.

The chain employs TRBV19 and TRBJ1-2; 8 bases fit TRBD1. Here the sequenced sample was peripheral blood mononuclear cells (PBMCs), taken when the disease was refractory, from a patient treated with antithyroid drugs. The TCR sequence derives from a female donor with Graves disease. This CDR3 is CASSAETGAGGYTF. CDR3 bases: TGTGCCAGTAGCGCCGAGACAGGGGCTGGGGGCTACACCTTC.